This is a list of T cell receptor beta chains from one sample in a study of regulatory T cells in long-lasting Graves disease. MiXCR was run by TCRdb on the multiplex PCR reads, yielding one entry per CDR3 protein. Among some 450,000 distinct CDR3 sequences listed, about a sixth were seen once. These data are also associated with another study on T cells in Graves' hyperthyroidism and ophthalmopathy.

The sample here was peripheral blood mononuclear cells (PBMCs), taken at new diagnosis, from a patient treated with antithyroid drugs. The source is a woman between 25 and 40 years old with Graves disease. CDR3s include the opening cysteine and the closing phenylalanine or tryptophan.

v_call cdr3_aa
TRBV14 CASSPWEHPMNTEAFF
TRBV18 CASTPGQGGGYTF
TRBV30 CAWTPGLAGTDTQYF
TRBV7-3 CASSPSRWEPQHF
TRBV20-1 CSAGRGVNEQFF
TRBV18 CASTGQQETQYF
TRBV24-1 CATSDPQGDRAATGELFF
TRBV27 CASGRSIYEQYF
TRBV5-5 CASSLGDTYGYTF
TRBV28 CASRGLAVQETQYF
TRBV7-9 CASSLDPGRATYGYTF
TRBV2 CASSMTEYNEQFF
TRBV11-2 CASSLDQGLEQFF
TRBV18 CASSPRRLSSNEQFF
TRBV7-2 CASSLSDRPRSNQPQHF
TRBV28 CASSSSDEAFF
TRBV7-9 CASSVNRDTQYF
TRBV29-1 CSVVVTGPLRYGYTF
TRBV11-2 CASSLVGPGRTFF
TRBV30 CAREGSYNEQFF
TRBV10-2 CASSATGEQYF
TRBV11-2 CASSLGAADYNSPLHF
TRBV20-1 CSARSYLAGDALLSTDTQYF
TRBV6-5 CASSYSPGGAYEQYF
TRBV5-5 CASSLEGPGELFF
TRBV6-1 CASTETGGRAVETQYF
TRBV20-1 CSARAMDTTTEKLFF
TRBV7-9 CASSTKPGGSSSYNEQFF
TRBV2 CASSGDRGWHEQYF
TRBV11-2 CASSLEPSNNEQFF
TRBV5-4 CASSLRTYLDTDTQYF
TRBV28 CASNPIHSYEQYF
TRBV20-1 CSARDLLGQTEAFF
TRBV11-2 CASSSLPIAGELFF
TRBV7-2 CASSFPAVSEQFF
TRBV27 CASSFDRDSYNEQFF
TRBV27 CASSSYAGTSGSSEQFF
TRBV7-2 CASSLAGGGGRNIQYF
TRBV27 CASSFSQHSNQPQHF
TRBV27 CASSFGGRFAYEQYF
TRBV28 CASSLMFSGSSYEQYF
TRBV7-9 CASTWDSTYEQYF
TRBV12-3/TRBV12-4 CASRLGQGYGYTF
TRBV19 CASRPRTADIQYF
TRBV4-1 CASSQEGTGGRNQPQHF
TRBV7-2 CASSIAGRSYNEQFF
TRBV7-9 CASSSRGTITSNEQFF
TRBV4-1 CASSLRDRDYGYTF
TRBV4-1 CASSQLGLAEREQYF
TRBV20-1 CSGGLAGISEQFF
TRBV7-2 CASSHAFGLAETYEQYF
TRBV5-6 CASSSGVQRADTQYF
TRBV7-9 CASSLALEGETQYF
TRBV3-1 CASSQEGGTGGSPLHF
TRBV12-3/TRBV12-4 CASTNSGRLAGFSYNEQFF